This T cell receptor (beta chain) was profiled in a study of CD8+CD57+ T cells in acquired aplastic anemia. The overall study: DNA recovered from sorted CD4+ and CD8+ cells had a mean of roughly 3 ug. Read counts for CD4+ cells (from healthy donors) averaged around 10 million. Study-level findings and limits: Patients and controls shared 25 to 30 CD8+ CDR3 sequences. Patient and control CD8+ Simpson's diversity was not significantly different.

This clonotype was picked up a small number of times. Its antigen is as yet unknown. Genomic DNA, serving as template, underwent TCR beta VDJ and CDR3 profiling. TCRdb ran MiXCR on the reads and lists one entry per CDR3 protein. The sample contains about 210,000 distinct CDR3 sequences, over 60% of which appear only once. The TCR comes from a human donor in good health. Sample: sorted CD4+, CD8+, or CD8+CD57+ T cells (not recorded which) from PBMCs.

This chain's CDR3 is CASSQDGPSNQPQHF. The CDR3 nucleotides are TGCGCCAGCAGCCAAGACGGTCCTAGCAATCAGCCCCAGCATTTT. The chain combines TRBV4-1 with TRBJ1-5; D is uncertain. Germline V gene data show CDR1 as MGHRA and CDR2 as YSYEKL. The CDR3 consists of 15 residues. V dropped 0 bases and J dropped 0 bases, with 6 bases sitting between them.